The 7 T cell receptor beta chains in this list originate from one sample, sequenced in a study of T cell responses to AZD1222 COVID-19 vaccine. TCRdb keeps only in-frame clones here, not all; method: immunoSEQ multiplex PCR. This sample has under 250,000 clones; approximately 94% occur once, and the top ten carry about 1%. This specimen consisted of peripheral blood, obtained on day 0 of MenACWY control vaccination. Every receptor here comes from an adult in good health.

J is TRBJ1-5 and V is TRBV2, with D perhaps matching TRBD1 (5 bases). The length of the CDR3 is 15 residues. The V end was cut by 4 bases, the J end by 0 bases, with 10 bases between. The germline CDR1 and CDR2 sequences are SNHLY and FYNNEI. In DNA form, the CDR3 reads TGTGCCAGCAGTGTCGACAGACATAGCAATCAGCCCCAGCATTTT. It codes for CASSVDRHSNQPQHF.

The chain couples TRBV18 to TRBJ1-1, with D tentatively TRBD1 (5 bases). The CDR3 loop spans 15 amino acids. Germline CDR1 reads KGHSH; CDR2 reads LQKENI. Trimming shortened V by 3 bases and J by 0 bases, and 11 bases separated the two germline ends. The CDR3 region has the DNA TGTGCCAGCTCACCTATCGAGGGACTGAACACTGAAGCTTTCTTT. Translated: CASSPIEGLNTEAFF. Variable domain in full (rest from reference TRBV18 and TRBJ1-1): NAGVMQNPRHLVRRRGQEARLRCSPMKGHSHVYWYRQLPEEGLKFMVYLQKENIIDESGMPKERFSAEFPKEGPSILRIQQVVRGDSAAYFCASSPIEGLNTEAFFGQGTRLTVV.

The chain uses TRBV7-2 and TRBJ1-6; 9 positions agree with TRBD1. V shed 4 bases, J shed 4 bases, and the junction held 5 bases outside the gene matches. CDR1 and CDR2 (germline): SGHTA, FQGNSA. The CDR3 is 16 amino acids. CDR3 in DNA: TGTGCCAGCAGCTCGACAGGGGGTGTTTATAATTCACCCCTCCACTTT. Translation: CASSSTGGVYNSPLHF.

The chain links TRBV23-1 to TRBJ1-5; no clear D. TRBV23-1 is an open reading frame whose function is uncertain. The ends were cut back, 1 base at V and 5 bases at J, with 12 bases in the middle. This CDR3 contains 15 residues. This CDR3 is CASSQWLMRDQPQHF. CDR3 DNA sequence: TGCGCCAGCAGTCAATGGTTAATGAGGGATCAGCCCCAGCATTTT.

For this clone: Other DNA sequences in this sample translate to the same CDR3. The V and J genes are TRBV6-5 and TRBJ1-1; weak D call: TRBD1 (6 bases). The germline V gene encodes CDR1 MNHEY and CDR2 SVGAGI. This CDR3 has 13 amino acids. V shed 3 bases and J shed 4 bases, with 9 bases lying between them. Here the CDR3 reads CASSYGQSTEAFF. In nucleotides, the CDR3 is TGTGCCAGCAGTTATGGACAGAGCACTGAAGCTTTCTTT.

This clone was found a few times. In DNA form, the CDR3 reads TGTGCCAGCAGTCCCGACAGCTATAGCAATCAGCCCCAGCATTTT. Its translation is CASSPDSYSNQPQHF. The chain has TRBV27 and TRBJ1-5; weak D call: TRBD1 (5 bases). Per the germline V gene, CDR1 is MNHEY and CDR2 is SMNVEV (reference sequence). This CDR3 contains 15 residues. V was pared by 5 bases and J by 0 bases, with 11 bases between.

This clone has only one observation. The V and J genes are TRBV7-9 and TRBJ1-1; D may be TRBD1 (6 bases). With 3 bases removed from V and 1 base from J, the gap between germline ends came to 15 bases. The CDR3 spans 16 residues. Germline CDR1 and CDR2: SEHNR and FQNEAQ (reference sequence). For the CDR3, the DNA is TGTGCCAGCAGCTTTCGGTCCCAACAGGGGAACACTGAAGCTTTCTTT. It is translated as CASSFRSQQGNTEAFF. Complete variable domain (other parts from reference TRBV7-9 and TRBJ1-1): DTGVSQNPRHKITKRGQNVTFRCDPISEHNRLYWYRQTLGQGPEFLTYFQNEAQLEKSRLLSDRFSAERPKGSFSTLEIQRTEQGDSAMYLCASSFRSQQGNTEAFFGQGTRLTVV.